This T cell receptor beta chain appears in the sequencing data of a study of T-cell reconstitution after alpha-beta-depleted transplantation in children (dated by TCRdb to 2015 to 2016). Background on the whole study: The study quantitatively tracked T-cell immune reconstitution after TCRalphabeta/CD19-depleted allogeneic hematopoietic cell transplantation in children using TCR repertoire profiling.

The treatment or condition label, read with the paper, signifies: allogeneic hematopoietic cell transplantation with graft depleted of TCRalphabeta T cells and CD19 B cells. Transplant recipients were children who received TCRalphabeta/CD19-depleted allogeneic hematopoietic cell grafts. What the study reported, not specific to this receptor: In some patients, the high TCRbeta diversity seen at day 60 was put down to recipient T cells and intrathymic progenitors that had survived conditioning. Hyperexpanded clone frequencies declined over subsequent months; after one year, T-cell counts and TCRbeta diversity were mostly attributed to newly produced T cells. The apparently early alphabetaT-cell count recovery about two months after transplant was reportedly dependent on only several hundred rapidly expanded clones derived from non-depleted graft cells.

This clonotype appeared many times. What antigen it recognizes has not been identified. Base-call qualities are not available, and no considerably larger clone is one nucleotide away. Libraries were constructed by PCR. The sequencer listed for this sample is Illumina HiSeq 2500. TCR libraries were prepared with molecular barcoding, using unique molecular identifiers to normalize TCRbeta repertoire quantification. TCRdb reworked the public reads: Q25 trimming with fastp, MiXCR clone assembly, productive beta chains retained. All rows with the same CDR3 protein become a single entry with the most common DNA and genes. Across this sample there are hundreds of thousands of distinct CDR3 sequences, with roughly 10% seen only once. The ten largest clones add up to about 30% of the sample. The junction carries 11 bases between V and J, which are trimmed by 6 bases and 3 bases respectively. Including the terminal cysteine and phenylalanine, the CDR3 comprises 13 residues. The sequence is cut down to CDR3 DNA, 39 bases in frame from base 1. Sequences MDHEN (CDR1) and SYDVKM (CDR2) are obtained from the germline V gene.

The origin of this receptor is a child under three years old with acute myeloid leukemia, due to receive a stem cell transplant. The chain was built from TRBV28 and TRBJ2-5; the D gene is not confidently resolved. The specimen was PBMCs, collected before TCRalphabeta/CD19-depleted stem cell transplant. The sequence in DNA is TGTGCCAGCAGCACCCCAGCGAAAGAGACCCAGTACTTC. Translated, it reads CASSTPAKETQYF.